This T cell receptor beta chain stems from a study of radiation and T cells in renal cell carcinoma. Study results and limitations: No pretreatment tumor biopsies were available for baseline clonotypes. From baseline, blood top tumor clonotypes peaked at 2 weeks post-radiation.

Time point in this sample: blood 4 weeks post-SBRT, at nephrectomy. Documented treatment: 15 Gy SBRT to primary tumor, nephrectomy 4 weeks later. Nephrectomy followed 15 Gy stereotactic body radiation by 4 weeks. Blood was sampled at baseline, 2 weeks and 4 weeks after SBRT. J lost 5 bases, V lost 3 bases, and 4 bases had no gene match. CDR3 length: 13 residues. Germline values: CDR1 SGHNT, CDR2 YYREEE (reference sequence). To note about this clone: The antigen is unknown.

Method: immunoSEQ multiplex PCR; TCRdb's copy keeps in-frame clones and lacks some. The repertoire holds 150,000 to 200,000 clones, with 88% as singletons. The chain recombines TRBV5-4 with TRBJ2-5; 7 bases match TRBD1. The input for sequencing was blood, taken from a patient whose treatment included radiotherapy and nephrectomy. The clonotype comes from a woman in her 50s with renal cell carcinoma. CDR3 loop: CASSSPGQETQYF. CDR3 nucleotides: TGTGCCAGCAGCTCGCCGGGACAGGAGACCCAGTACTTC.